This TCR beta chain appears in the sequencing data of a study of human T cells and chemical hapten exposure. Time point described: patch test 1, 2 weeks after DPC sensitization. Specified treatment: therapeutic diphenylcyclopropenone sensitization with weekly scalp DPC. The V end was cut by 4 bases, the J end by 2 bases, with 9 bases between. The germline V gene encodes CDR1 LGHNA and CDR2 YNFKEQ. The CDR3 has 15 amino acids. Study-wide points: Higher patch test scores went with higher counts of PT1 expanded TCRs.

This clonotype has a count of ten or more. Its antigen is not identified. TCRdb called the RACE reads again in MiXCR, with one record for every CDR3 protein. The sample consists of approximately 110,000 distinct CDR3 sequences, approximately 10% of them appearing once. This TCR was recovered from a woman in her 40s with alopecia areata. Some clones in this sample may be carry-over from other donors' samples. Sequencing was performed on whole blood, taken in connection with sensitization to the hapten diphenylcyclopropenone (DPC). The genes are TRBV4-2 and TRBJ2-6; D uncertain. The CDR3 reads CASSPTVTGANVLTF. CDR3 bases: TGTGCCAGCAGCCCCACGGTGACTGGGGCCAACGTCCTGACTTTC.